The T cell receptor (beta chain) under discussion was sequenced for a study of molecular identifiers for immune sequencing clone quantification. The germline gives CDR1 LNHDA, CDR2 SQIVND (reference sequence). This CDR3 region has 13 residues. V shed 6 bases and J shed 9 bases, with 15 bases lying between them. Naive CD8 sequencing libraries were generated from 20,000 to 1,000,000 sorted cells, with 10%, 30% or 50% RNA as input. This clonotype was seen repeatedly, ten times or more. Its antigen is unknown. Listed TCR primers and previously described methods were used for bulk TCR libraries. TCRdb processed the PCR reads anew with MiXCR; each CDR3 protein has one entry. Among roughly 630,000 distinct CDR3 sequences listed, roughly 23% were seen once. General study findings and limits: Clones above 20 RNA copies contained over 98% of effector molecules but under 1% of naive ones.

The V and J genes are TRBV19 and TRBJ2-1; unclear D gene. Input material: naive CD8+ T cells from blood, with Jurkat cell RNA spiked in. As to subset: FACS-sorted CD8+CD4-CCR7+CD45RA+ naive T cells. This TCR came from a human donor in good health. Some libraries in this study had Jurkat cell RNA spiked in. CDR3 nucleotide sequence: TGTGCCAGTAGCTGGATGGGTGACGGTGAGCAGTTCTTC. Protein product: CASSWMGDGEQFF.